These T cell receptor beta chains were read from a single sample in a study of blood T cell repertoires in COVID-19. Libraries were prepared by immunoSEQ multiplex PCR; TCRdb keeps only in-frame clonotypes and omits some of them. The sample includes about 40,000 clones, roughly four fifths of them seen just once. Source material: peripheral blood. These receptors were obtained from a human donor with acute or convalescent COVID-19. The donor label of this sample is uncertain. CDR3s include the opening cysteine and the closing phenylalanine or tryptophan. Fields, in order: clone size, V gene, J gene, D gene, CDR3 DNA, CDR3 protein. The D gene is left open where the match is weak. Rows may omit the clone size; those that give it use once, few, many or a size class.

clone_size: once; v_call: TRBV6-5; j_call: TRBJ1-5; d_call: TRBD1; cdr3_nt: TGTGCCAGCAGAACAGGGGCCGGGGGCAATCAGCCCCAGCATTTT; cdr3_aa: CASRTGAGGNQPQHF
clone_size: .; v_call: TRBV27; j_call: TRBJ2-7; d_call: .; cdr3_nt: TGTGCCAGCAGCCCGTACGGGACTGCCGGAGGGTACGAGCAGTACTTC; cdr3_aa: CASSPYGTAGGYEQYF
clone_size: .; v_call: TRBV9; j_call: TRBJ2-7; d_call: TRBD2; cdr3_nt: TGTGCCAGCAGCGTAGACTCCGGGACTAGCGGTTACGAGCAGTACTTC; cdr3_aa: CASSVDSGTSGYEQYF
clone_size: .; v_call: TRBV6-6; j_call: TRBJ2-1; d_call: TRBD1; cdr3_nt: TGTGCCAGCAGTCACAAGGGACAGGGGGCGGGGAATGAGCAGTTCTTC; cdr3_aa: CASSHKGQGAGNEQFF
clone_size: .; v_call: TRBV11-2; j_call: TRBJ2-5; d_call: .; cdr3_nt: TGTGCCAGCAGCTTTTCCCAGCGCCAAGAGACCCAGTACTTC; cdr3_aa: CASSFSQRQETQYF
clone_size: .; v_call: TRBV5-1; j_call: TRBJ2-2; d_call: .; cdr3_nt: TGCGCCAGCAGCTCCCTACAGGTTTTCACCGGGGAGCTGTTTTTT; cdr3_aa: CASSSLQVFTGELFF
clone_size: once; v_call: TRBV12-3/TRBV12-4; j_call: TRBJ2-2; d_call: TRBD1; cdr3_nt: TGTGCAGGGACAGGGTTTGACACCGGGGAGCTGTTTTTT; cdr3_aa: CAGTGFDTGELFF
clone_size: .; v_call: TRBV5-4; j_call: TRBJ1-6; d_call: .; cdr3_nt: TGTGCCAGCAGCTTCAACAGGTGGGATTCACCCCTCCACTTT; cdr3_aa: CASSFNRWDSPLHF
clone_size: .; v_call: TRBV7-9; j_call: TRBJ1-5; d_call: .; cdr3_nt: TGTGCCAGCAGCCTAAACGCGCTTCAGCCCCAGCATTTT; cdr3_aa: CASSLNALQPQHF
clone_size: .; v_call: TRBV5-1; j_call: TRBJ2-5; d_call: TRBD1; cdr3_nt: TGCGCCAGCAGCTTGGGCGGGCGAGGGGGCCCGGGGGAGACCCAGTACTTC; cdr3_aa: CASSLGGRGGPGETQYF
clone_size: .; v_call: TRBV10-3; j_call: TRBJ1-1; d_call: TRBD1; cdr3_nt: TGTGCCATCAGTGGGACAGGCACTGAAGCTTTCTTT; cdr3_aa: CAISGTGTEAFF
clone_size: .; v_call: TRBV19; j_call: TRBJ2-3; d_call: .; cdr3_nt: TGTGCCAGTAGTTGGGAGCTCCGCACAGATACGCAGTATTTT; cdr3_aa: CASSWELRTDTQYF
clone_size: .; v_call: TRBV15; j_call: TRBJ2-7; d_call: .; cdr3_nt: TGTGCCACCAGCAGAAGCGGGCTTACCTACGAGCAGTACTTC; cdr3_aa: CATSRSGLTYEQYF
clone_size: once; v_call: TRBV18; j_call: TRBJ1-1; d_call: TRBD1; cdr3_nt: TGTGCCAGCTCTCCGGAAGGGGACAGAAACACTGAAGCTTTCTTT; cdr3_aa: CASSPEGDRNTEAFF
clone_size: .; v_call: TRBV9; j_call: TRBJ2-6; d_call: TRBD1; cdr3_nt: TGTGCCAGCAGCGTAGTCAGGGGGCGGTGGTCTGGGGCCAACGTCCTGACTTTC; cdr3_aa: CASSVVRGRWSGANVLTF
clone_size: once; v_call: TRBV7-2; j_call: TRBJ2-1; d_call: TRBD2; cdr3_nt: TGTGCCAGCAGCTCCAGGACTAGCGGGGGGAAGTTCTTC; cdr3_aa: CASSSRTSGGKFF
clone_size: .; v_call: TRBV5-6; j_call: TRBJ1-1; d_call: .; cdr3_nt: TGTGCCAGCAGCTTGGCCGGGAAGAAGAAGAACACTGAAGCTTTCTTT; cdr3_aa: CASSLAGKKKNTEAFF
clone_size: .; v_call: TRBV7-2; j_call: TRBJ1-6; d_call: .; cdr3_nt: TGTGCCAGCAGCTCCTTGGGGGGGCTGTCACCCCTCCACTTT; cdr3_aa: CASSSLGGLSPLHF
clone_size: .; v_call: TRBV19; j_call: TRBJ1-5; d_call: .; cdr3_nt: TGTGCCAGTAGTATAGTGCCGGTGAACAATCAGCCCCAGCATTTT; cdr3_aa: CASSIVPVNNQPQHF
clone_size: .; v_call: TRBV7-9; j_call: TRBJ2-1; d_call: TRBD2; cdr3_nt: TGTGCCAGCAGCTTAGAACTAGCGGGAGGGCCCGATGAGCAGTTCTTC; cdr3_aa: CASSLELAGGPDEQFF
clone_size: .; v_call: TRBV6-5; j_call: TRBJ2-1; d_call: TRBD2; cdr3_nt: TGTGCCAGCAGTTACTATAGCGGGGCGGGTAATGAGCAGTTCTTC; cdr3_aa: CASSYYSGAGNEQFF
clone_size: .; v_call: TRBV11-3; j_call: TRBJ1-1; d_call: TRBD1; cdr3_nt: TGTGCCAGCCCTGCGGACAGGAATGGTGAAGCTTTCTTT; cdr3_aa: CASPADRNGEAFF
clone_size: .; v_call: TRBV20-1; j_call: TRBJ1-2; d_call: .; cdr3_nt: TGCAGTGTGGGCGTTCAACATGGCTACACCTTC; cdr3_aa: CSVGVQHGYTF
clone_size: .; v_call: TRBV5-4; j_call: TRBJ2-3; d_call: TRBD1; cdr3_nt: TGTGCCAGCAGCCTTACCCGACAGGGTAGGACAGATACGCAGTATTTT; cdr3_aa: CASSLTRQGRTDTQYF
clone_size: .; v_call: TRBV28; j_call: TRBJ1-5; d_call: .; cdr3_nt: TGTGCCAGCAGTTTCCGGGGCGGGGGTGTTATACGCAATCAGCCCCAGCATTTT; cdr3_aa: CASSFRGGGVIRNQPQHF
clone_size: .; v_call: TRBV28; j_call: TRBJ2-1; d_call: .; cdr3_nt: TGTGCCAGCATCGAGGGAGCGGGTTCATACAATGAGCAGTTCTTC; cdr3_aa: CASIEGAGSYNEQFF
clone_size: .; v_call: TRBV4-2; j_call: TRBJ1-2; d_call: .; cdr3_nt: TGTGCCAGCAGCCTCCCCGGGACTAACTATGGCTACACCTTC; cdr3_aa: CASSLPGTNYGYTF
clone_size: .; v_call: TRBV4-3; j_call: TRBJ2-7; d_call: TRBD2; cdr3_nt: TGCGCCAGCAGCCAGGGGACTAGCGGAGAGCAGTACTTC; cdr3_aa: CASSQGTSGEQYF
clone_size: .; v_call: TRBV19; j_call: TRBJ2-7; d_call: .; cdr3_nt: TGTGCCAGTAGTTCTCGGTACGAGCAGTACTTC; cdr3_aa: CASSSRYEQYF
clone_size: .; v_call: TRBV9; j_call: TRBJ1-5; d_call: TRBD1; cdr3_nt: TGTGCCAGCAGCGTAGGGGGGTCAGGGGGTAATCAGCCCCAGCATTTT; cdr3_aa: CASSVGGSGGNQPQHF
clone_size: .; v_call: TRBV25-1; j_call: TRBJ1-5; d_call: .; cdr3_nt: TGTGCCAGCAGTGGGGTGGGGGCTCATCAGCCCCAGCATTTT; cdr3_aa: CASSGVGAHQPQHF
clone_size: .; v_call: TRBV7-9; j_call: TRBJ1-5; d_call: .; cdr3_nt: TGTGCCAGCAGCCCGGGACTTAGCAATCAGCCCCAGCATTTT; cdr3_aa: CASSPGLSNQPQHF
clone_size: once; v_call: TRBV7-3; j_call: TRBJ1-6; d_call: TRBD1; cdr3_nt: TGTGCCAGCAGCACACAGGGGGCCTATAATTCACCCCTCCACTTT; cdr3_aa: CASSTQGAYNSPLHF
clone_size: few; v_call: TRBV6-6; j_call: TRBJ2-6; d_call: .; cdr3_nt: TGTGCCAGCAGTCCCAAGGTCCGACAGCCTGGGGCCAACGTCCTGACTTTC; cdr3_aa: CASSPKVRQPGANVLTF
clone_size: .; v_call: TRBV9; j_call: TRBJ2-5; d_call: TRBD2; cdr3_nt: TGTGCCAGCAGCGTAGTTTCGGGTAGCGGGGACTCCCCGGGGCCGCAAGAGACCCAGTACTTC; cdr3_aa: CASSVVSGSGDSPGPQETQYF
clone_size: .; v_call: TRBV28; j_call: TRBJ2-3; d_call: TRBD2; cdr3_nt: TGTGCCAGCAGTTCCGGACTAGGGCGAGGTACGCAGTATTTT; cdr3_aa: CASSSGLGRGTQYF
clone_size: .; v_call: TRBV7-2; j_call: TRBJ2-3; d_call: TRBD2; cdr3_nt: TGTGCCAGCAGCTTCTTGCTCGCGGGGGGGCGGGATACGCAGTATTTT; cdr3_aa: CASSFLLAGGRDTQYF
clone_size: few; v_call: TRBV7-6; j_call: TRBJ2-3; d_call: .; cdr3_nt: TGTGCCAGCAGCTTAGGATTGGGAGGCACAGATACGCAGTATTTT; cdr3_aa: CASSLGLGGTDTQYF
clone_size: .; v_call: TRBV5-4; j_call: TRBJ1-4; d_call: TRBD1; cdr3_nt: TGTGCCAGCAGCCCAACAGGGGGCGGGAAAGAAAAACTGTTTTTT; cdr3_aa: CASSPTGGGKEKLFF
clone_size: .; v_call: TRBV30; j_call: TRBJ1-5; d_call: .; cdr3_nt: TGTGCCTGGGACACAGGGAGCCAGCCCCAGCATTTT; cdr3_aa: CAWDTGSQPQHF
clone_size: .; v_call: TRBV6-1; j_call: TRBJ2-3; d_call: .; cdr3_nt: TGTGCCAGCAGCTCTCAGGGGTACGGCACAGATACGCAGTATTTT; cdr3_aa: CASSSQGYGTDTQYF
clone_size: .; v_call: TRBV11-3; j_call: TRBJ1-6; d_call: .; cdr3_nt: TGTGCCAGCAGCTCGTCCGGGGTCACTAATTCACCCCTCCACTTT; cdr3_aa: CASSSSGVTNSPLHF
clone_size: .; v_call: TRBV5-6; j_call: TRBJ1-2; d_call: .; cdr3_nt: TGTGCCAGCAGCCGAGGGAACCGCTATGGCTACACCTTC; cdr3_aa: CASSRGNRYGYTF
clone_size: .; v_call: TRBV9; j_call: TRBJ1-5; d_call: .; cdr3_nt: TGTGCCAGCAGCGCGACAGCGTATGATTGGCAGCCCCAGCATTTT; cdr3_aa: CASSATAYDWQPQHF
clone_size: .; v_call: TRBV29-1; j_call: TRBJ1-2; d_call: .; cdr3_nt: TGCAGCGTTGTGCCCTATAACTATGGCTACACCTTC; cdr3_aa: CSVVPYNYGYTF
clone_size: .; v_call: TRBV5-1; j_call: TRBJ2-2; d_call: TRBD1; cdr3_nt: TGCGCCAGCAGCCCGACAGGGCAGAACACCGGGGAGCTGTTTTTT; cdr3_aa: CASSPTGQNTGELFF